This T cell receptor beta chain was captured in a study of T cells after posttransplantation cyclophosphamide. Overall study results and limits: TRB clonality was highly associated with recipient CMV seropositivity and reactivation. Donor CD8+ memory clones often dominated recipient blood repertoires at later times. Tissue-infiltrating T cells from skin or gut overlapped little with blood T cells.

Produced via immunoSEQ multiplex PCR; TCRdb's table is partial and in-frame only. Of tens of thousands of clones listed, roughly 67% were seen once; the top ten hold 0.6% to 0.8%. On this clone itself: Its antigen is still unknown.

The sequence came from a woman aged 55-70 years in good health, CMV-negative, and a related stem cell transplant donor. Sequenced: memory CD4+ T cells sorted from PBMCs.

The CDR3 spells CAWSVLDGYTF. The CDR3 DNA sequence: TGTGCCTGGAGTGTACTGGATGGCTACACCTTC. This sequence joins TRBV30 and TRBJ1-2; no reliable D call. CDR1 GTSNPN and CDR2 SVGIG come from the germline V gene (reference sequence). Trimming took off 0 bases at V and 6 bases at J, with 5 bases between the two ends. This CDR3 has 11 amino acids.